Each of the 32 T cell receptor beta chains below was sequenced from the same sample in a study of memory CD4+ T cells and cytomegalovirus serostatus. Profiling relied on immunoSEQ multiplex PCR, and the TCRdb table lists in-frame clones only, not all of them. Here the sample spans over 35,000 clones, approximately 78% being singletons. The sort gate was single viable CD3+CD4+CD8-CD45RO+ cells for memory CD4+ T cells. Sequenced: memory CD4+ T cells from blood. These receptors came from an adult in good health and CMV-seronegative.

The V call is TRBV18, the J call TRBJ2-1, with 7 bases lining up with TRBD1. V lost 3 bases and J lost 5; bases outside the gene matches: 1. The germline V gene has CDR1 KGHSH and CDR2 LQKENI. The CDR3 runs 13 residues. Here the CDR3 reads CASSPGQNNEQFF. As DNA, the CDR3 is TGTGCCAGCTCACCGGGACAGAACAATGAGCAGTTCTTC.

The chain carries TRBV9 and TRBJ1-4; a possible D gene is TRBD1 (5 bases). Trimming removed 3 bases at V and 1 base at J, with 10 bases between. There are 15 residues in the CDR3. The V gene's germline CDR1 is SGDLS and CDR2 YYNGEE. The CDR3 loop is CASSEERGTNEKLFF. For the CDR3, the DNA is TGTGCCAGCAGCGAGGAAAGGGGAACTAATGAAAAACTGTTTTTT.

The chain couples TRBV6-5 to TRBJ1-6, with D tentatively TRBD1 (6 bases). The ends were cut back, 2 bases at V and 9 bases at J, with 14 bases in the middle. The CDR3 has 15 amino acids. Looked up from germline, CDR1 is MNHEY and CDR2 is SVGAGI. The CDR3 DNA reads as TGTGCCAGCAGTTACAGAGGGGGGCATAGTTCACCCCTCCACTTT. It codes for CASSYRGGHSSPLHF.

J is TRBJ2-5 and V is TRBV6-5, with D unclear. The CDR3 runs to 13 residues. V dropped 4 bases and J dropped 9 bases, with 15 bases sitting between them. Germline V lookup: CDR1 MNHEY, CDR2 SVGAGI. CDR3 amino acids: CASSSLTGAAQYF. The CDR3 DNA is TGTGCCAGCAGTTCCCTGACCGGCGCGGCCCAGTACTTC.

The chain links TRBV5-1 to TRBJ1-1, with D unresolved. Germline assignment: CDR1 SGHRS and CDR2 YFSETQ. The CDR3 is 16 amino acids. V lost 4 bases to trimming and J lost 1 base, with 17 bases between them. The CDR3 DNA follows: TGCGCCAGCAGCCTGGGCCCTCGGGGAGGGAACACTGAAGCTTTCTTT. It codes for CASSLGPRGGNTEAFF.

This clone was seen more than once but under ten times. In DNA, the CDR3 is TGTGCCATCAGTGAGAATCCTAGTTCCCCCGGGACAGGATCAGCTAACTATGGCTACACCTTC. This gives the protein CAISENPSSPGTGSANYGYTF. The V call is TRBV10-3, the J call TRBJ1-2; 8 positions match TRBD1. This CDR3 contains 21 residues. Germline V gene data show CDR1 as ENHRY and CDR2 as SYGVKD. With V trimmed by 2 bases and J by 0 bases, 20 bases remained unmatched.

The rearrangement uses TRBV30 and TRBJ1-2, with TRBD1 identical over 8 bases. V lost 5 bases to trimming and J lost 2 bases; unmatched junction nucleotides: 7. The CDR3 extends over 14 amino acids. The germline V gene has CDR1 GTSNPN and CDR2 SVGIG (reference sequence). The CDR3 sequence is CAWFSRDRNYGYTF. Written as DNA, the CDR3 is TGTGCCTGGTTTAGTCGGGACAGGAACTATGGCTACACCTTC.

V and J are TRBV5-8 and TRBJ1-4; no clear D gene. Germline V gene lookup returns CDR1 SGHTS and CDR2 YDEGEE. CDR3 length: 12 amino acids. Trimming took 0 bases from V and 8 from J, leaving 5 bases between them. The CDR3 DNA follows: TGTGCCAGCAGCTTGGATGGGGAAAAACTGTTTTTT. It yields the protein CASSLDGEKLFF.

In DNA, the CDR3 is TGTGCCAGCAGCCTGACAGGGGCAACTAATGAAAAACTGTTTTTT. Translated: CASSLTGATNEKLFF. The V gene is TRBV5-6, the J gene TRBJ1-4, with 8 bases lining up with TRBD1. The CDR3 covers 15 residues. Germline CDR1 reads SGHDT; CDR2 reads YYEEEE. V lost 4 bases, J lost 0 bases, and 2 bases stayed unmatched. Based on the CDR3 plus reference TRBV5-6 and TRBJ1-4, the full variable domain is DAGVTQSPTHLIKTRGQQVTLRCSPKSGHDTVSWYQQALGQGPQFIFQYYEEEERQRGNFPDRFSGHQFPNYSSELNVNALLLGDSALYLCASSLTGATNEKLFFGSGTQLSVL.

The rearrangement links TRBV19 to TRBJ2-5, with 8 bases that match TRBD2. The CDR3 loop spans 17 amino acids. Germline CDR1 and CDR2: LNHDA and SQIVND (reference sequence). V shed 5 bases and J 1 base; nucleotides not matched to a gene: 12. This chain's CDR3 is CASSVRLTSVTQETQYF. CDR3 DNA sequence: TGTGCCAGTAGTGTCCGCTTGACTAGCGTTACCCAAGAGACCCAGTACTTC.

The V gene is TRBV2, the J gene TRBJ2-1, with TRBD2 matching 10 bases. The germline V gene has CDR1 SNHLY and CDR2 FYNNEI. The CDR3 contains 15 residues. V was clipped by 6 bases and J by 3 bases; unmatched bases: 5. CDR3 coding DNA: TGTGCCAGCAGGGCACTAGCGGGGCTCTACAATGAGCAGTTCTTC. As protein: CASRALAGLYNEQFF.

For this clone: An end of the junction does not agree with germline; a read error may underlie this. The chain combines TRBV29-1 with TRBJ1-1, with TRBD1 as a possible D gene (5 bases). Germline loops: CDR1 SQVTM, CDR2 ANQGSEA. The length of the CDR3 is 11 residues. CDR3 coding DNA: TGCAGCGTTGGGTTAGAGTCCGGGACGGACTTT. Amino acid sequence: CSVGLESGTDF.

Within the sample, this clone is medium-sized (0.01 to 0.1%). The chain has TRBV5-1 and TRBJ1-6; 8 nucleotides agree with TRBD1. J was trimmed by 9 bases and V by 2 bases; bases with no gene match: 10. The CDR3 has 16 residues. CDR1 is SGHRS and CDR2 is YFSETQ in the germline V gene. In DNA form, the CDR3 reads TGCGCCAGCAGCTTAGAGCCAGGACAGGGCCTTTCACCCCTCCACTTT. It specifies CASSLEPGQGLSPLHF.

This sequence joins TRBV25-1 and TRBJ2-1, with 13 bases matching TRBD2. Germline values: CDR1 MGHDK, CDR2 SYGVNS. Trimming at V came to 6 bases and at J to 7 bases, leaving 9 bases not matched to a gene. This CDR3 spans 16 amino acids. As DNA, the CDR3 is TGTGCCAGCAGAAGCCCGACTAGCGGGGGGCCTAATGAGCAGTTCTTC. This sequence encodes CASRSPTSGGPNEQFF.

This chain links TRBV5-1 with TRBJ2-3; possible D gene TRBD2, 7 bases. Trimming took off 2 bases at V and 4 bases at J, with 14 bases between the two ends. Germline V gives CDR1 SGHRS, CDR2 YFSETQ. This CDR3 region has 15 residues. The CDR3 is CASSFAGRGADTQYF. In DNA, the CDR3 is TGCGCCAGCAGCTTCGCGGGGAGGGGGGCAGATACGCAGTATTTT.

The sample holds a few counts of this clone. The genes are TRBV7-9 and TRBJ2-5; 9 nucleotides align to TRBD1. V was clipped by 4 bases and J by 5 bases; unmatched bases: 8. The CDR3 is made up of 15 amino acids. Germline loops: CDR1 SEHNR, CDR2 FQNEAQ (reference sequence). The CDR3 is CASSSGQGMGETQYF. The CDR3 nucleotides are TGTGCCAGCAGCTCGGGACAGGGTATGGGGGAGACCCAGTACTTC.

The rearrangement links TRBV29-1 to TRBJ1-1; D is ambiguous. The CDR3 consists of 14 residues. V was shortened by 0 bases and J by 4 bases, with 12 bases between the two germline ends. Germline lookup yields CDR1 SQVTM and CDR2 ANQGSEA. The CDR3 loop is CSVEDTGGSTEAFF. In DNA, the CDR3 is TGCAGCGTTGAAGATACGGGAGGGAGCACTGAAGCTTTCTTT.

The V and J genes are TRBV27 and TRBJ1-6; 7 nucleotides agree with TRBD1. The CDR3 is 15 amino acids. The germline gives CDR1 MNHEY, CDR2 SMNVEV (reference sequence). V shed 7 bases and J 5 bases; nucleotides not matched to a gene: 8. This CDR3 is CASMRGRFDNSPLHF. The CDR3 DNA reads as TGTGCCAGCATGAGGGGGCGGTTCGATAATTCACCCCTCCACTTT.

This rearrangement joins TRBV6-6 to TRBJ1-3; possible D gene TRBD1, 5 bases. CDR1 MNHNY and CDR2 SVGAGI come from the germline V gene (reference sequence). The CDR3 covers 14 residues. Trimming stripped 5 bases from V and 1 base from J, with 9 bases between. CDR3 DNA sequence: TGTGCCAGCAGTGGACACCTATCTGGAAACACCATATATTTT. This codes for CASSGHLSGNTIYF.

Here the CDR3 DNA reads TGTGCCAGCAGTGAACAGGGGGCTGGTTCACCCCTCCACTTT. As protein: CASSEQGAGSPLHF. This chain connects TRBV6-4 to TRBJ1-6, with 9 bases identical to TRBD1. Losses at the gene ends were 3 bases for V and 9 bases for J; bases not matched to a gene: 3. Germline V lookup: CDR1 MRHNA, CDR2 SNTAGT. CDR3 size: 14 residues.

This chain joins TRBV7-8 and TRBJ2-5; a weak D match, TRBD2 (5 bases). The CDR3 runs 17 residues. The germline CDR1 and CDR2 sequences are SGHVS and FQNEAQ. V lost 2 bases, J lost 5 bases, and 21 bases lay in between. The DNA for the CDR3 is TGTGCCAGCAGCTTACCCCGCCGGTTTAGCGCTCGGGAGACCCAGTACTTC. Protein product: CASSLPRRFSARETQYF.

This chain uses TRBV7-9 with TRBJ2-3, with D possibly matching TRBD1 (6 bases). The V end lost 6 bases, the J end lost 1 base, and 14 bases lay between the germline ends. The CDR3 loop spans 15 amino acids. Germline CDR1 and CDR2: SEHNR and FQNEAQ (reference sequence). The CDR3 sequence: CASRPDRPRTDTQYF. In nucleotides, the CDR3 is TGTGCCAGCAGACCAGACAGGCCCCGCACAGATACGCAGTATTTT.

This rearrangement joins TRBV18 to TRBJ2-5; TRBD1 agrees at 8 bases. Germline V gene lookup returns CDR1 KGHSH and CDR2 LQKENI. The CDR3 extends over 15 amino acids. With 5 bases clipped from V and 2 bases from J, the junction kept 7 bases outside the gene matches. The CDR3 loop is CASSSGTGLQETQYF. The CDR3 DNA follows: TGTGCCAGCTCATCCGGGACAGGCCTACAAGAGACCCAGTACTTC.

This clone was seen only a few times. This sequence joins TRBV7-9 and TRBJ1-1; D gene unclear. This CDR3 comprises 12 residues. Trimming removed 3 bases from V and 4 bases from J, with 6 bases in between. Per the germline V gene, CDR1 is SEHNR and CDR2 is FQNEAQ (reference sequence). This CDR3 is CASSFILTEAFF. The CDR3 DNA reads TGTGCCAGCAGCTTCATCCTCACTGAAGCTTTCTTT.

The genes are TRBV30 and TRBJ1-2, with 7 bases identical to TRBD1. V dropped 2 bases and J dropped 3; count of bases not matched to a gene: 3. The length of the CDR3 is 13 residues. CDR1 is GTSNPN, CDR2 SVGIG, per germline (reference sequence). CDR3 loop: CAWSQGDDYGYTF. CDR3 DNA sequence: TGTGCCTGGAGTCAGGGGGATGACTATGGCTACACCTTC.

The chain is built from TRBV5-1 and TRBJ1-1; 7 positions agree with TRBD1. Trimming took 6 bases from V and 1 from J; bases not matched to a gene: 9. The CDR3 runs 15 residues. The germline gives CDR1 SGHRS, CDR2 YFSETQ. The chain's CDR3 is CASTPDRIENTEAFF. The CDR3 region has the DNA TGCGCCAGCACCCCGGACAGGATCGAGAACACTGAAGCTTTCTTT.

The chain links TRBV25-1 to TRBJ1-4, with unresolved D. The V end lost 3 bases, the J end lost 7 bases, and 0 bases lay between the germline ends. CDR1 and CDR2 (germline): MGHDK, SYGVNS. The CDR3 is made up of 10 amino acids. CDR3 sequence reads: CASSDEKLFF. DNA of the CDR3: TGTGCCAGCAGTGATGAAAAACTGTTTTTT.

V and J are TRBV5-5 and TRBJ1-4; D is undetermined. The CDR3 extends over 13 amino acids. V lost 0 bases and J 7 bases, leaving 7 bases between the germline ends. The germline V gene has CDR1 SGHKS and CDR2 YYEKEE (reference sequence). The CDR3 reads CASSLEAREKLFF. The CDR3 DNA sequence: TGTGCCAGCAGCTTGGAGGCCCGTGAAAAACTGTTTTTT.

The V and J genes are TRBV11-2 and TRBJ1-5, with no clear D. Per the germline V gene, CDR1 is SGHAT and CDR2 is FQNNGV. This CDR3 spans 13 amino acids. The germline V and J ends were trimmed by 1 base and 6 bases, with 7 bases remaining between them. The chain's CDR3 is CASSLGGRQPQHF. CDR3 DNA sequence: TGTGCCAGCAGCTTAGGGGGTCGTCAGCCCCAGCATTTT.

The chain is built from TRBV20-1 and TRBJ2-5; no clear D. Germline CDR1 is DFQATT and CDR2 is SNEGSKA (reference sequence). The V and J ends lost 4 bases and 2 bases respectively, with 5 bases between them. The CDR3 is 11 residues long. The CDR3 reads CSATFQETQYF. In DNA, the CDR3 is TGCAGTGCTACCTTTCAAGAGACCCAGTACTTC.

J is TRBJ1-1 and V is TRBV7-2; perhaps TRBD1 as D (5 bases). Trimming took 1 base from V and 11 from J, leaving 14 bases between them. This CDR3 is built from 13 residues. Germline CDR1 and CDR2: SGHTA and FQGNSA. This CDR3 reads CASSLVVSGEAFF. The CDR3 DNA reads TGTGCCAGCAGCTTAGTTGTATCGGGGGAGGCTTTCTTT. The whole variable domain, filled in from reference TRBV7-2 and TRBJ1-1, reads GAGVSQSPSNKVTEKGKDVELRCDPISGHTALYWYRQSLGQGLEFLIYFQGNSAPDKSGLPSDRFSAERTGGSVSTLTIQRTQQEDSAVYLCASSLVVSGEAFFGQGTRLTVV.

This chain links TRBV6-6 with TRBJ2-7; D is ambiguous. The CDR3 covers 14 residues. V lost 6 bases and J lost 2, with 14 bases in between. Germline assignment: CDR1 MNHNY and CDR2 SVGAGI (reference sequence). CDR3 nucleotide sequence: TGTGCCAGCAGGCCTCTAGGTGTCCCCTACGAGCAGTACTTC. It yields the protein CASRPLGVPYEQYF.